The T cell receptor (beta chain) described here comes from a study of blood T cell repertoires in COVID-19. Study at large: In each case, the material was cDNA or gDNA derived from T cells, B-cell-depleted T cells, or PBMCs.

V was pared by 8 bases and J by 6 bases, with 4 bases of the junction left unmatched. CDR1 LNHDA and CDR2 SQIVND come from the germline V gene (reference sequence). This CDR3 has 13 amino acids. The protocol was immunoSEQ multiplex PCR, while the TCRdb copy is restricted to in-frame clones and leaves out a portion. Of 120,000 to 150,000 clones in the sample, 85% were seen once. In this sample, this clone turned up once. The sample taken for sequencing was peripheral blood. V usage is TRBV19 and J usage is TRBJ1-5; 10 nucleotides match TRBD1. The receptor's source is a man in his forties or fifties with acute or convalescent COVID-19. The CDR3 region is CASGDRGPQPQHF. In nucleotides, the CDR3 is TGTGCCAGTGGAGACAGGGGGCCTCAGCCCCAGCATTTT.